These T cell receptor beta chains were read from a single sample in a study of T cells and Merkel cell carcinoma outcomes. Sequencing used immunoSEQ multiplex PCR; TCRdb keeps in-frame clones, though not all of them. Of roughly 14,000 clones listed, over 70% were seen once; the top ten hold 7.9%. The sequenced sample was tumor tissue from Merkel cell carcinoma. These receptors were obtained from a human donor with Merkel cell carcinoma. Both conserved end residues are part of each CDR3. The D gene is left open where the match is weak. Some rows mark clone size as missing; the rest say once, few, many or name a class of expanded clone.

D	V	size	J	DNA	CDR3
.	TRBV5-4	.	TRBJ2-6	TGTGCCAGCAGCTTGGGGGGCCAGGCTCGCTCTGGGGCCAACGTCCTGACTTTC	CASSLGGQARSGANVLTF
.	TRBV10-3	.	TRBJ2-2	TGTGCCATCAGTGATTCAGGAACCGGGGAGCTGTTTTTT	CAISDSGTGELFF
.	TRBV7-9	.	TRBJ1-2	TGTGCCAGCAGCTTAAATCAGGGTGCCTACACCTTC	CASSLNQGAYTF
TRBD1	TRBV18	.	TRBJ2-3	TGTGCCAGCTCACTAGGGGACAGGGGAGATACGCAGTATTTT	CASSLGDRGDTQYF
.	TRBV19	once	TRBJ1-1	TGTGCCAGTAGTATAGGGGCAGGGCATCGTTTGGGCACTGAAGCTTTCTTT	CASSIGAGHRLGTEAFF
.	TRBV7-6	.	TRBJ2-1	TGTGCCAGCAGCTTAGAAGCAGGGCGCAATGAGCAGTTCTTC	CASSLEAGRNEQFF
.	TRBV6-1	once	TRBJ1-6	TGTGCCAGCAGTGTACAGGCAGGTCCCATTTCACCCCTCCACTTT	CASSVQAGPISPLHF
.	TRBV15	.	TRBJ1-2	TGTGCCACCAGCACCAGGTATCCCTATGGCTACACCTTC	CATSTRYPYGYTF
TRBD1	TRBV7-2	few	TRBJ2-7	TGTGCCAGCAGACGTAGTAGTTGGGACAGGGACTACGAGCAGTACTTC	CASRRSSWDRDYEQYF
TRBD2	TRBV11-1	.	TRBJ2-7	TGTGCCAGCAGCTTAGTGACGACTAGCATTAACTTC	CASSLVTTSINF
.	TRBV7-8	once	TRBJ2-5	TGTGCCAGCAGCTTTACAGTGAGCCAAGAGACCCAGTACTTC	CASSFTVSQETQYF
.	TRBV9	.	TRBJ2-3	TGTGCCAGCAGCCCCACAGGCCGGGGATTACCGGATACGCAGTATTTT	CASSPTGRGLPDTQYF
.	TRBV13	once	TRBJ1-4	TGTGCCAGCAGCCTAAGGAATAATGAAAAACTGTTTTTT	CASSLRNNEKLFF
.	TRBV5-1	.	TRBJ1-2	TGCGCCAGCAGTAATCAGGGCGCTTATGGCTACACCTTC	CASSNQGAYGYTF
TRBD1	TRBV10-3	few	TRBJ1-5	TGTGCCATCGGGGGGACAGGGGAGCAGCCCCAGCATTTT	CAIGGTGEQPQHF
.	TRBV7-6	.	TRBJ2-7	TGTGCCAGCAGCTTAGCGCAGATGGGGCACTACGAGCAGTACTTC	CASSLAQMGHYEQYF
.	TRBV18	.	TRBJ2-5	TGTGCCAGCTCACGAGCTTCGGAGACCCAGTACTTC	CASSRASETQYF
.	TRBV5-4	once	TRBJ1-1	TGTGCCAGCAGCTTGTTTGGGGTCAAGAACACTGAAGCTTTCTTT	CASSLFGVKNTEAFF
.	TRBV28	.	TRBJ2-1	TGTGCCAGCAGTCCCCTAGAGTGGAACAATGAGCAGTTCTTC	CASSPLEWNNEQFF
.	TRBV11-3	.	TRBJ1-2	TGTGCCAGCAGCTTAGATCCCACCTCCCCTCAAGGCTACACCTTC	CASSLDPTSPQGYTF
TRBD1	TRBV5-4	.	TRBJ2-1	TGTGCCAGCAGCCCCCTAACAGGGGGCAACCGCCATGAGCAGTTCTTC	CASSPLTGGNRHEQFF
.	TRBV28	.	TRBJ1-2	TGTGCCAGCAGTATTCAGGGGAGACGTCGCTATGGCTACACCTTC	CASSIQGRRRYGYTF
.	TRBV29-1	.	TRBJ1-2	TGCAGCGTTCGAAGCTATGGCTACACCTTC	CSVRSYGYTF